The clone carrying this TCR beta chain was recorded at least ten times. Its antigen is unknown. This record comes from a study of identical twins. General study points: Insertion counts were lower in abundant cord blood beta clonotypes, a trend that memory repertoires did not show.

MiXCR, applied by TCRdb to the 5' RACE reads, yields one record per CDR3 protein. The profile shows about 890,000 distinct CDR3 sequences, roughly an eighth of them singletons. Germline V gives CDR1 SEHNR, CDR2 FQNEAQ (reference sequence). The length of the CDR3 is 16 residues. The V end lost 0 bases, the J end lost 0 bases, and 10 bases lay between the germline ends. The data were also submitted as part of a second study, on yellow fever vaccine responses in identical twins. That source adds: The authors reported partly convergent, partly personalized vaccine responses in identical twins.

What was sequenced was PBMCs. The chain uses TRBV7-9 and TRBJ2-3; a possible D gene is TRBD2 (7 bases). This sequence originates from a woman aged 18-29 years in good health. The CDR3 here is CASSLAAGASTDTQYF. The CDR3 DNA reads as TGTGCCAGCAGCTTAGCTGCGGGGGCTAGCACAGATACGCAGTATTTT.